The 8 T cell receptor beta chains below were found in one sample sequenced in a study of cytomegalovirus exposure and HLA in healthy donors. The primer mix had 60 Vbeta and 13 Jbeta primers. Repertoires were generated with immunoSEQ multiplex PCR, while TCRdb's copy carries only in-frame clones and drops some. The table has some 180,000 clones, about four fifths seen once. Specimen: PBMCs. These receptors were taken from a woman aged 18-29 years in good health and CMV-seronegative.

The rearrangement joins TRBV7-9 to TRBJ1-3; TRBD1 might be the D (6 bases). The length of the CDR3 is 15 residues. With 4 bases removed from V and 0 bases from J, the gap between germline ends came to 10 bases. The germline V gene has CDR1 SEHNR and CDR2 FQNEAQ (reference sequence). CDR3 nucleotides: TGTGCCAGCAGCTCCCGACAGGACTCTGGAAACACCATATATTTT. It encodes CASSSRQDSGNTIYF.

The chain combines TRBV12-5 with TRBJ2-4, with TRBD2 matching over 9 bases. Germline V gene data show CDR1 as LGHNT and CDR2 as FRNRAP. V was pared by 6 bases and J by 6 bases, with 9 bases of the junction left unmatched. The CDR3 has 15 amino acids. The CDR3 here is CASGASGTGTNIQYF. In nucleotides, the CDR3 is TGTGCTAGTGGGGCTAGCGGGACGGGCACAAACATTCAGTACTTC.

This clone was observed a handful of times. CDR3 residues: CASRQGSGANVLTF. The CDR3 DNA sequence: TGCGCCAGCAGACAGGGTTCTGGGGCCAACGTCCTGACTTTC. V usage is TRBV4-3 and J usage is TRBJ2-6, with D perhaps TRBD1 (6 bases). CDR3 length equals 14 residues. Germline loops: CDR1 LGHNA, CDR2 YSLEER. The V end was cut by 6 bases, the J end by 1 base, with 7 bases between.

As DNA, the CDR3 is TGCGCCAGCAGCCAAGACATGCGACAGGGGGCTGTCACCGGGGAGCTGTTTTTT. Protein sequence: CASSQDMRQGAVTGELFF. The V gene is TRBV4-3, the J gene TRBJ2-2; the match to TRBD1 covers 10 bases. Germline trimming cut 0 bases from V and 4 bases from J; bases unmatched to any gene: 8. Germline lookup yields CDR1 LGHNA and CDR2 YSLEER. There are 18 residues in the CDR3.

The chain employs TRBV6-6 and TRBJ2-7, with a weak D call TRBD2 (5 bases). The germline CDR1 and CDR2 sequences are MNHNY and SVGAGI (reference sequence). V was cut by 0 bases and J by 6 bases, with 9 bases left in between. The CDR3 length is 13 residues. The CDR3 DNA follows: TGTGCCAGCAGTTACTCGGCTAGCCTCGAGCAGTACGTC. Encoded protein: CASSYSASLEQYV.

The CDR3 nucleotides are TGTGCCAGCAGCTTAACCCGAGGGGGCAACACTGAAGCTTTCTTT. Translated, it gives CASSLTRGGNTEAFF. The chain uses TRBV7-2 and TRBJ1-1; TRBD1 agrees at 7 bases. V shed 2 bases and J 2 bases; nucleotides not matched to a gene: 5. There are 15 residues in the CDR3. The germline V gene encodes CDR1 SGHTA and CDR2 FQGNSA.

The CDR3 spells CASSQSATGLYEQYF. The CDR3 nucleotides read TGTGCCAGCAGCCAAAGCGCGACAGGGTTGTACGAGCAGTACTTC. The chain carries TRBV14 and TRBJ2-7, with 7 nucleotides matching TRBD1. The V and J ends lost 2 bases and 4 bases, in that order; junction bases with no gene match: 8. Germline V gene data show CDR1 as SGHDN and CDR2 as FVKESK. The CDR3 spans 15 residues.

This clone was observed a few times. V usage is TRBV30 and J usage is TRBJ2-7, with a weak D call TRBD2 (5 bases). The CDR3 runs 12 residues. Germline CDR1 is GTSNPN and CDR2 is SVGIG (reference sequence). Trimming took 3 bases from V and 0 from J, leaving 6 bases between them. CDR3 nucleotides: TGTGCCTGGAGCGGGGACTCCTACGAGCAGTACTTC. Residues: CAWSGDSYEQYF.